These T cell receptor beta chains were read from a single sample in a study of post-analysis software for immune sequencing data. In TCRdb, the PCR reads were re-called with MiXCR into one record per CDR3 protein. The repertoire holds roughly 400,000 distinct CDR3 sequences, with over 30% as singletons. Material: blood. These receptors were collected from a girl aged 2 to 9 with multiple sclerosis. CDR3s include the opening cysteine and the closing phenylalanine or tryptophan. D genes are given only for firm matches. For some rows the clone size is stated as once, few or many, or as a class when expanded; others skip it.

j_gene: TRBJ2-5; v_gene: TRBV29-1; abundance: .; d_gene: TRBD1; CDR3aa: CSVGRPLSGGETQYF; CDR3nt: TGCAGCGTTGGGAGGCCACTCTCAGGGGGAGAGACCCAGTACTTC
j_gene: TRBJ2-7; v_gene: TRBV20-1; abundance: .; d_gene: TRBD2; CDR3aa: CSAAGGGRDEQYF; CDR3nt: TGCAGTGCTGCCGGGGGCGGGAGGGATGAGCAGTACTTC
j_gene: TRBJ2-5; v_gene: TRBV10-3; abundance: .; d_gene: TRBD1; CDR3aa: CATSESPGQGIEEETQYF; CDR3nt: TGTGCCACCAGTGAGTCGCCGGGACAGGGGATCGAAGAAGAGACCCAGTACTTC
j_gene: TRBJ1-2; v_gene: TRBV5-1; abundance: once; d_gene: .; CDR3aa: CASSLGTGQSYGYTF; CDR3nt: TGCGCCAGCAGCTTGGGGACCGGACAGTCCTATGGCTACACCTTC
j_gene: TRBJ1-2; v_gene: TRBV12-3/TRBV12-4; abundance: few; d_gene: TRBD1; CDR3aa: CASSPPGQGVHYGYTF; CDR3nt: TGTGCCAGCAGTCCCCCGGGACAGGGAGTCCACTATGGCTACACCTTC
j_gene: TRBJ2-1; v_gene: TRBV29-1; abundance: .; d_gene: .; CDR3aa: CSVHRDSRKQFF; CDR3nt: TGCAGCGTCCACCGGGACTCCCGCAAGCAGTTCTTC
j_gene: TRBJ2-1; v_gene: TRBV28; abundance: .; d_gene: .; CDR3aa: CASSLLSGESSYNEQFF; CDR3nt: TGTGCCAGCAGTTTATTATCGGGAGAGAGCTCCTACAATGAGCAGTTCTTC
j_gene: TRBJ1-1; v_gene: TRBV7-2; abundance: .; d_gene: .; CDR3aa: CASSLSGHPNTEAFF; CDR3nt: TGTGCCAGCAGCCTGAGTGGACACCCGAACACTGAAGCTTTCTTT
j_gene: TRBJ2-7; v_gene: TRBV4-3; abundance: .; d_gene: .; CDR3aa: CASSQASRTGEETRYF; CDR3nt: TGCGCCAGCAGCCAAGCAAGTCGAACGGGAGAAGAGACCCGGTACTTC
j_gene: TRBJ2-1; v_gene: TRBV7-3; abundance: .; d_gene: TRBD2; CDR3aa: CASSSVAGVYNEQFF; CDR3nt: TGTGCCAGCAGCTCCGTAGCGGGTGTGTACAATGAGCAGTTCTTC
j_gene: TRBJ2-1; v_gene: TRBV5-6; abundance: .; d_gene: .; CDR3aa: CASSLMNEQFF; CDR3nt: TGTGCCAGCAGCTTGATGAATGAGCAGTTCTTC
j_gene: TRBJ1-6; v_gene: TRBV5-1; abundance: few; d_gene: .; CDR3aa: CASSPRAGLGSPLHF; CDR3nt: TGCGCCAGCAGCCCCCGGGCCGGACTAGGTTCACCCCTCCACTTT
j_gene: TRBJ2-7; v_gene: TRBV2; abundance: .; d_gene: TRBD2; CDR3aa: CASTDGLAGNPWEQYF; CDR3nt: TGTGCCAGCACTGACGGACTAGCGGGGAACCCCTGGGAGCAGTACTTC
j_gene: TRBJ2-7; v_gene: TRBV20-1; abundance: .; d_gene: TRBD2; CDR3aa: CSASLLLAGGYEQYF; CDR3nt: TGCAGTGCTAGCCTCCTACTAGCGGGAGGTTACGAGCAGTACTTC
j_gene: TRBJ1-2; v_gene: TRBV25-1; abundance: .; d_gene: .; CDR3aa: CASSEFGYGYTF; CDR3nt: TGTGCCAGCAGTGAATTTGGCTATGGCTACACCTTC
j_gene: TRBJ2-7; v_gene: TRBV27; abundance: few; d_gene: TRBD2; CDR3aa: CASSLGTSGVYEQYF; CDR3nt: TGTGCCAGCAGTTTAGGGACTAGCGGGGTCTACGAGCAGTACTTC
j_gene: TRBJ1-5; v_gene: TRBV4-1; abundance: few; d_gene: TRBD1; CDR3aa: CASSQPGQGGNQPQHF; CDR3nt: TGCGCCAGCAGCCAACCGGGACAGGGAGGCAATCAGCCCCAGCATTTT
j_gene: TRBJ2-1; v_gene: TRBV27; abundance: few; d_gene: TRBD2; CDR3aa: CASNFLLAGMGLYNEQFF; CDR3nt: TGTGCCAGCAATTTTCTATTAGCGGGAATGGGCCTTTACAATGAGCAGTTCTTC
j_gene: TRBJ2-1; v_gene: TRBV12-3/TRBV12-4; abundance: .; d_gene: .; CDR3aa: CASSSPDTGSYNEQFF; CDR3nt: TGTGCCAGCAGTTCACCCGACACGGGCTCCTACAATGAGCAGTTCTTC
j_gene: TRBJ2-1; v_gene: TRBV7-2; abundance: few; d_gene: .; CDR3aa: CASSSVVMQFF; CDR3nt: TGTGCCAGCAGCTCAGTGGTGATGCAGTTCTTC
j_gene: TRBJ2-3; v_gene: TRBV9; abundance: .; d_gene: .; CDR3aa: CASSVAGEYTDTQYF; CDR3nt: TGTGCCAGCAGCGTAGCGGGGGAGTACACAGATACGCAGTATTTT
j_gene: TRBJ2-7; v_gene: TRBV6-5; abundance: .; d_gene: .; CDR3aa: CASSSQGGSYEQYF; CDR3nt: TGTGCCAGCAGTTCACAGGGAGGCTCCTACGAGCAGTACTTC
j_gene: TRBJ2-7; v_gene: TRBV9; abundance: few; d_gene: TRBD2; CDR3aa: CASSVEASGRYEQYF; CDR3nt: TGTGCCAGCAGCGTAGAGGCTAGCGGGAGGTACGAGCAGTACTTC
j_gene: TRBJ2-7; v_gene: TRBV5-1; abundance: few; d_gene: TRBD1; CDR3aa: CASSFWTGATYEQYF; CDR3nt: TGCGCCAGCAGCTTTTGGACAGGGGCTACCTACGAGCAGTACTTC
j_gene: TRBJ2-1; v_gene: TRBV5-1; abundance: .; d_gene: TRBD2; CDR3aa: CASSLHTSGRYNEQFF; CDR3nt: TGCGCCAGCAGCTTACACACTAGCGGGAGGTACAATGAGCAGTTCTTC
j_gene: TRBJ1-4; v_gene: TRBV27; abundance: few; d_gene: .; CDR3aa: CASSSGLGAGEKLFF; CDR3nt: TGTGCCAGCAGTTCGGGACTTGGGGCGGGAGAAAAACTGTTTTTT
j_gene: TRBJ2-7; v_gene: TRBV5-1; abundance: .; d_gene: .; CDR3aa: CASSLGSQGTYEQYF; CDR3nt: TGCGCCAGCAGCTTGGGATCACAAGGAACCTACGAGCAGTACTTC
j_gene: TRBJ2-7; v_gene: TRBV29-1; abundance: many; d_gene: .; CDR3aa: CSVAGTITYEQYF; CDR3nt: TGCAGCGTGGCCGGGACGATCACCTACGAGCAGTACTTC
j_gene: TRBJ1-2; v_gene: TRBV5-1; abundance: .; d_gene: .; CDR3aa: CASSFQGYGYTF; CDR3nt: TGCGCCAGCAGCTTCCAGGGGTATGGCTACACCTTC
j_gene: TRBJ2-2; v_gene: TRBV5-5; abundance: .; d_gene: .; CDR3aa: CASSLFEGGTGELFF; CDR3nt: TGTGCCAGCAGCTTGTTTGAGGGTGGCACCGGGGAGCTGTTTTTT
j_gene: TRBJ1-5; v_gene: TRBV12-3/TRBV12-4; abundance: .; d_gene: TRBD1; CDR3aa: CASSLTFRGLRQPQHF; CDR3nt: TGTGCCAGCAGTTTAACCTTCAGGGGGTTACGTCAGCCCCAGCATTTT
j_gene: TRBJ2-1; v_gene: TRBV5-1; abundance: many; d_gene: .; CDR3aa: CASSLGPPNEQFF; CDR3nt: TGTGCCAGCAGCTTAGGGCCCCCAAATGAGCAGTTCTTC
j_gene: TRBJ2-1; v_gene: TRBV29-1; abundance: .; d_gene: .; CDR3aa: CSVDPGLDEQFF; CDR3nt: TGCAGCGTTGACCCGGGACTTGATGAGCAGTTCTTC
j_gene: TRBJ2-1; v_gene: TRBV28; abundance: .; d_gene: .; CDR3aa: CASSYLTGMNEQFF; CDR3nt: TGTGCCAGCAGTTATTTAACGGGGATGAATGAGCAGTTCTTC
j_gene: TRBJ1-6; v_gene: TRBV18; abundance: few; d_gene: TRBD1; CDR3aa: CASSPDREISPLHF; CDR3nt: TGTGCCAGCTCACCCGACAGGGAAATCTCACCCCTCCACTTT
j_gene: TRBJ2-5; v_gene: TRBV4-1; abundance: .; d_gene: .; CDR3aa: CASSQDGGFETQYF; CDR3nt: TGCGCCAGCAGCCAAGATGGAGGGTTTGAGACCCAGTACTTC